This TCR beta chain was sequenced for a study of T-cell memory formation after mild COVID-19. Across the whole study: Largely donor-specific sequence clusters came from two donors.

The V and J ends lost 5 bases and 6 bases, in that order; junction bases with no gene match: 3. The CDR3 has 13 amino acids. Germline V gene lookup returns CDR1 SEHNR and CDR2 FQNEAQ (reference sequence). Study conclusions and caveats: Mainly in CM and EM were contracting CD4+ clones; CD8+ were in EMRA. Contracting clones from day 15 to 85 had balanced CD4/CD8; later expanders favoured CD4+.

This clonotype was detected only a few times. What it recognizes is unknown. TCRdb passed the 5' RACE reads through MiXCR, listing each CDR3 protein once. The repertoire holds under 600,000 distinct CDR3 sequences, with less than 25% as singletons. The material sequenced was PBMCs or a T cell subset sorted from them (not recorded which). The chain is built from TRBV7-9 and TRBJ1-2, with TRBD1 matching 10 bases. This clonotype originated in an adult woman who had mild COVID-19 (a few samples of this study predate the infection). Cell type and time point are not known. The CDR3 sequence: CASSRTGGNGYTF. The CDR3 bases are TGTGCCAGCAGCCGGACAGGGGGAAATGGCTACACCTTC.